This T cell receptor beta chain was found in a study of post-analysis software for immune sequencing data. In the study overall: Several disease courses (relapsing-remitting, secondary progressive and progressive-relapsing) of multiple sclerosis were included. General study results and limits: Compared with controls, patients showed significantly lower normalized Chao1 diversity. Five or six TRBV segments were significantly more frequent in patients than in controls. TRBV5-6, TRBV5-1 and TRBV20-1 were among these segments. Samples from a shared batch, those prepared together, strongly co-clustered by F measure.

The V gene's germline CDR1 is SGHRS and CDR2 YFSETQ. The V and J ends lost 3 bases and 0 bases, in that order; junction bases with no gene match: 6. The CDR3 contains 16 residues. cDNA libraries of TCR beta carried unique molecular identifiers. Roughly 0.5 million cDNA molecules were obtained from 1 to 10 million T cells. TCRdb reprocessed the PCR reads via MiXCR and lists one record per CDR3 protein. The sample carries some 690,000 distinct CDR3 sequences, approximately 59% recorded once. Of note for this clonotype: Its specificity is not known.

The V gene is TRBV5-1, the J gene TRBJ2-4, with 7 bases matching TRBD2. Sample: blood. The receptor was derived from a girl under 10 years old with multiple sclerosis. The CDR3 nucleotides are TGCGCCAGCAGCTCGGGGAGCGGGGTAGCCAAAAACATTCAGTACTTC. It yields the protein CASSSGSGVAKNIQYF. Full variable domain (missing parts from reference TRBV5-1 and TRBJ2-4): KAGVTQTPRYLIKTRGQQVTLSCSPISGHRSVSWYQQTPGQGLQFLFEYFSETQRNKGNFPGRFSGRQFSNSRSEMNVSTLELGDSALYLCASSSGSGVAKNIQYFGAGTRLSVL.